The 25 T cell receptor beta chains given below trace back to one sample, sequenced in a study of blood T cell repertoires in COVID-19. The table came from immunoSEQ multiplex PCR; TCRdb's copy has only in-frame clones and leaves some out. The data hold roughly 230,000 clones, with approximately 85% observed a single time. The sample was peripheral blood. The source of these receptors is a human donor in a cohort sampled during active COVID-19.

The DNA of the CDR3 is TGTGCCAGCAGCTGGGGACTAGCGGGAGGGGGTGAGCAGTTCTTC. This codes for CASSWGLAGGGEQFF. The chain is built from TRBV5-4 and TRBJ2-1, with 16 positions matching TRBD2. Losses at the gene ends were 3 bases for V and 9 bases for J; bases not matched to a gene: 3. Germline loops: CDR1 SGHNT, CDR2 YYREEE (reference sequence). This CDR3 has 15 amino acids.

The V call is TRBV28, the J call TRBJ2-7, with 10 bases lining up with TRBD1. Trimming cost V 6 bases and J 5 bases; bases outside gene matches: 4. The CDR3 length is 13 residues. The germline V gene has CDR1 MDHEN and CDR2 SYDVKM. The CDR3: CASRGTGVDEQYF. CDR3 in DNA: TGTGCCAGCAGGGGGACAGGGGTAGACGAGCAGTACTTC.

The chain links TRBV7-9 to TRBJ1-6; weak D call: TRBD1 (5 bases). Trimming removed 1 base from V and 7 bases from J, with 5 bases in between. Germline CDR1 is SEHNR and CDR2 is FQNEAQ (reference sequence). The CDR3 has 13 residues. CDR3 amino acids: CASSLGQNSPLHF. CDR3 DNA: TGTGCCAGCAGCTTAGGACAGAATTCACCCCTCCACTTT.

This sequence joins TRBV7-9 and TRBJ2-7; tentative D call: TRBD2 (5 bases). The V end was cut by 6 bases, the J end by 0 bases, with 12 bases between. This CDR3 contains 14 residues. CDR1 is SEHNR and CDR2 is FQNEAQ in the germline V gene (reference sequence). Here the CDR3 reads CASSRGSSSYEQYF. The CDR3 coding sequence is TGTGCCAGCAGTCGGGGATCCAGCTCCTACGAGCAGTACTTC.

The chain couples TRBV2 to TRBJ2-7; D ambiguous. The CDR3 runs to 14 residues. V lost 2 bases to trimming and J lost 3 bases, with 11 bases between them. Germline V lookup: CDR1 SNHLY, CDR2 FYNNEI. CDR3 region: CASSERLVNYEQYF. In nucleotides, the CDR3 is TGTGCCAGCAGTGAACGGCTAGTGAACTACGAGCAGTACTTC.

Concerning this clone: Other DNA sequences from this sample encode an identical CDR3 as well. V is TRBV12-3 or TRBV12-4 and J is TRBJ2-7; the D is unclear. This CDR3 has 13 residues. Trimming took off 2 bases at V and 0 bases at J, with 5 bases between the two ends. In nucleotides, the CDR3 is TGTGCCAGCAGTTTATCAGGCTCCTACGAGCAGTACTTC. Translating it yields CASSLSGSYEQYF.

V and J are TRBV7-2 and TRBJ2-7, with 10 nucleotides matching TRBD2. The V gene's germline CDR1 is SGHTA and CDR2 FQGNSA. V shed 4 bases and J 2 bases; nucleotides not matched to a gene: 5. The CDR3 has 15 residues. CDR3 sequence reads: CASSSSTSGAYEQYF. CDR3 DNA sequence: TGTGCCAGCAGCTCGTCTACTAGCGGGGCCTACGAGCAGTACTTC.

The J gene is TRBJ2-1, the V gene TRBV30; 7 positions match TRBD2. This CDR3 is 14 amino acids long. J gave up 8 bases and V 2 bases, and 9 bases lay outside the gene matches. Looked up from germline, CDR1 is GTSNPN and CDR2 is SVGIG (reference sequence). CDR3 region: CAWSLGLEADEQFF. CDR3 coding DNA: TGTGCCTGGAGTCTCGGACTAGAGGCGGATGAGCAGTTCTTC.

J is TRBJ2-2 and V is TRBV9; 7 nucleotides agree with TRBD1. The CDR3 runs 18 residues. After removal of 1 base from V and 6 bases from J, the junction contained 15 bases not matched to a gene. Germline CDR1 and CDR2: SGDLS and YYNGEE. The CDR3 loop reads CASSVRVTGYDVSGELFF. CDR3 DNA sequence: TGTGCCAGCAGCGTAAGAGTGACAGGGTACGATGTGTCCGGGGAGCTGTTTTTT.

This rearrangement joins TRBV19 to TRBJ2-6; 7 bases fit TRBD2. The CDR3 loop spans 17 amino acids. J was trimmed by 2 bases and V by 1 base; bases with no gene match: 5. Germline CDR1 reads LNHDA; CDR2 reads SQIVND (reference sequence). The CDR3 DNA sequence: TGTGCCAGTAGTATAGTAGGGAGGGGACCTGGGGCCAACGTCCTGACTTTC. Its protein is CASSIVGRGPGANVLTF. The full variable domain, completed using reference TRBV19 and TRBJ2-6, is DGGITQSPKYLFRKEGQNVTLSCEQNLNHDAMYWYRQDPGQGLRLIYYSQIVNDFQKGDIAEGYSVSREKKESFPLTVTSAQKNPTAFYLCASSIVGRGPGANVLTFGAGSRLTVL.

The chain combines TRBV19 with TRBJ1-3; 7 bases match TRBD1. This CDR3 region has 18 residues. Germline values: CDR1 LNHDA, CDR2 SQIVND (reference sequence). J lost 2 bases, V lost 3 bases, and 13 bases had no gene match. DNA for the CDR3: TGTGCCAGTAGTATCTCGACAGGGCTATACCCTCCTGGAAACACCATATATTTT. Its protein is CASSISTGLYPPGNTIYF.

This clone was found once. The CDR3 nucleotides read TGTGCCAGCACAGCGAGTCGGGCAGGGGAAGCGAGCGGCTACACCTTC. Protein product: CASTASRAGEASGYTF. This chain links TRBV28 with TRBJ1-2, with D maybe TRBD1 (6 bases). Trimming stripped 7 bases from V and 8 bases from J, with 26 bases between. CDR3 length: 16 residues. Looked up from germline, CDR1 is MDHEN and CDR2 is SYDVKM.

This chain joins TRBV7-2 and TRBJ1-2, with D possibly being TRBD1 (5 bases). Germline values: CDR1 SGHTA, CDR2 FQGNSA. There are 14 residues in the CDR3. V was cut by 0 bases and J by 7 bases, with 12 bases left in between. The CDR3 loop is CASSLAQGNGGYTF. CDR3 sequence (DNA): TGTGCCAGCAGCTTAGCGCAGGGAAACGGTGGCTACACCTTC.

This chain links TRBV11-2 with TRBJ1-3, with TRBD1 as a possible D gene (6 bases). V was clipped by 6 bases and J by 3 bases, with 15 bases between them. CDR1 and CDR2 (germline): SGHAT, FQNNGV. The CDR3 is 15 residues long. DNA of the CDR3: TGTGCCAGCAGTTCACAGGGTACGAGTGGAAACACCATATATTTT. Amino acids: CASSSQGTSGNTIYF.

This clone was seen a few times. The J gene is TRBJ1-1, the V gene TRBV7-9; possibly TRBD1 for D (6 bases). Germline V gene sequence: CDR1 SEHNR, CDR2 FQNEAQ (reference sequence). The CDR3 loop spans 14 amino acids. V lost 5 bases, J lost 4 bases, and 14 bases lay in between. The DNA for the CDR3 is TGTGCCAGCAGCGTAGTACAGGGCTCCACTGAAGCTTTCTTT. Protein sequence: CASSVVQGSTEAFF.

Many counts were recorded for this clone. J is TRBJ1-1 and V is TRBV6-5; D may be TRBD1 (6 bases). The CDR3 loop spans 13 amino acids. The germline CDR1 and CDR2 sequences are MNHEY and SVGAGI. CDR3 nucleotide sequence: TGTGCGACCCTGAGGGGGTCGAACACTGAAGCTTTCTTT. Translating gives CATLRGSNTEAFF.

CDR3 amino acids: CASSLGQISNQPQHF. DNA of the CDR3: TGTGCCAGCAGCTTGGGGCAGATTAGCAATCAGCCCCAGCATTTT. The chain recombines TRBV5-6 with TRBJ1-5; D not resolved. CDR1 and CDR2 (germline): SGHDT, YYEEEE. Trimming cost V 0 bases and J 0 bases, with 7 bases left between them. The CDR3 is 15 amino acids.

The chain links TRBV27 to TRBJ1-2; 9 bases agree with TRBD1. Trimming at V came to 4 bases and at J to 8 bases, leaving 5 bases not matched to a gene. The CDR3 runs to 13 residues. Germline CDR1 MNHEY, CDR2 SMNVEV (reference sequence). CDR3 sequence reads: CASSSGTGKGYTF. In DNA, the CDR3 is TGTGCCAGCAGTTCTGGGACAGGGAAGGGCTACACCTTC.

CDR3 nucleotide sequence: TGTGCCAGTAGTAAAGCGGGGATCCCTTACGAGCAGTACTTC. It encodes CASSKAGIPYEQYF. The chain couples TRBV19 to TRBJ2-7; 7 bases line up with TRBD2. The CDR3 is 14 amino acids. J gave up 4 bases and V 4 bases, and 7 bases lay outside the gene matches. Per germline, CDR1 LNHDA and CDR2 SQIVND (reference sequence). Supplemented by reference TRBV19 and TRBJ2-7, the full variable domain reads DGGITQSPKYLFRKEGQNVTLSCEQNLNHDAMYWYRQDPGQGLRLIYYSQIVNDFQKGDIAEGYSVSREKKESFPLTVTSAQKNPTAFYLCASSKAGIPYEQYFGPGTRLTVT.

The V and J genes are TRBV6-5 and TRBJ2-7; D may be TRBD1 (5 bases). CDR1 and CDR2 (germline): MNHEY, SVGAGI. This CDR3 is 12 amino acids long. V was trimmed by 6 bases and J by 6 bases, leaving 12 bases between them. CDR3: CASRRQSGEQYF. CDR3 DNA sequence: TGTGCCAGCAGGAGACAGTCCGGCGAGCAGTACTTC.

The rearrangement uses TRBV5-1 and TRBJ2-7, with D possibly being TRBD2 (6 bases). Germline loops: CDR1 SGHRS, CDR2 YFSETQ. Trimming removed 4 bases from V and 6 bases from J, with 14 bases in between. The CDR3 spans 13 residues. CDR3 sequence: CASSLTLGGEQYF. The CDR3 DNA sequence: TGCGCCAGCAGCCTGACTCTCGGGGGCGAGCAGTACTTC.

The rearrangement joins TRBV7-9 to TRBJ1-4; D unresolved. CDR1 is SEHNR, CDR2 FQNEAQ, per germline (reference sequence). Deletions cut 6 bases from V and 8 bases from J, with 13 bases between. CDR3 length: 13 residues. CDR3 bases: TGTGCCAGCAGGAGGACTGGAGAAGAAAAACTGTTTTTT. Amino acid sequence: CASRRTGEEKLFF.

This clone appeared once. The V gene is TRBV7-8, the J gene TRBJ1-6; the match to TRBD1 covers 8 bases. The trim removed 1 base at V and 7 bases at J, leaving 3 bases unmatched. In germline, CDR1 is SGHVS, CDR2 FQNEAQ. The CDR3 has 15 amino acids. CDR3 DNA sequence: TGTGCCAGCAGCTTAGTACAGGGGGGAAATTCACCCCTCCACTTT. It specifies CASSLVQGGNSPLHF.

The chain links TRBV5-5 to TRBJ1-4; 12 bases agree with TRBD1. Germline assignment: CDR1 SGHKS and CDR2 YYEKEE (reference sequence). The CDR3 loop spans 16 amino acids. V lost 0 bases and J lost 10; bases outside the gene matches: 7. The CDR3: CASSLGPGQGAGKLFF. The CDR3 region has the DNA TGTGCCAGCAGCTTGGGTCCGGGACAGGGGGCAGGAAAACTGTTTTTT. Using reference TRBV5-5 and TRBJ1-4 for the parts outside the CDR3, the full variable domain is DAGVTQSPTHLIKTRGQQVTLRCSPISGHKSVSWYQQVLGQGPQFIFQYYEKEERGRGNFPDRFSARQFPNYSSELNVNALLLGDSALYLCASSLGPGQGAGKLFFGSGTQLSVL.

The V call is TRBV24-1, the J call TRBJ2-1; possibly TRBD1 for D (7 bases). The V end was cut by 9 bases, the J end by 8 bases, with 16 bases between. The V gene's germline CDR1 is KGHDR and CDR2 SFDVKD. The CDR3 is 13 residues long. This chain's CDR3 is CATADRWEDEQFF. The CDR3 region has the DNA TGTGCCACCGCGGACAGGTGGGAGGATGAGCAGTTCTTC.